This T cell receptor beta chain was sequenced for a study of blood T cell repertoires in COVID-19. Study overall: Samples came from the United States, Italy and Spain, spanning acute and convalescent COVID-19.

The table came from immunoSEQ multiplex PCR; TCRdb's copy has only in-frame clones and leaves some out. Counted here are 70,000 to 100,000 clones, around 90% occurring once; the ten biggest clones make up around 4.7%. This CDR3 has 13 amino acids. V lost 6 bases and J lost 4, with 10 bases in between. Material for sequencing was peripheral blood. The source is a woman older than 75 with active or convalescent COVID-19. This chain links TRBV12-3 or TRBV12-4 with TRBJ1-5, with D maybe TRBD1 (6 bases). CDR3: CASRSDSNQPQHF. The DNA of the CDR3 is TGTGCCAGCAGATCGGACAGTAATCAGCCCCAGCATTTT.